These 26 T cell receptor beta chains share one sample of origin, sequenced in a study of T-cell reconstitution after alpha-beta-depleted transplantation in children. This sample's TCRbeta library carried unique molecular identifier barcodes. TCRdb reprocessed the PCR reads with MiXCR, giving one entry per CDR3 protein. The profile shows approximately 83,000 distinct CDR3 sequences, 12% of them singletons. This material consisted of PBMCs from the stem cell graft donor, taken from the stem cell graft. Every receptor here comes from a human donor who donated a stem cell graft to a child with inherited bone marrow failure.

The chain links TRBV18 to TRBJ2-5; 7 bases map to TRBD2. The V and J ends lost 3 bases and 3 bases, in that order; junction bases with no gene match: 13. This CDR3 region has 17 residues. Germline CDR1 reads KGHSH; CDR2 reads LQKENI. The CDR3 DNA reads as TGTGCCAGCTCACCTAACCCAGAGGCTAGCGGCAAAGAGACCCAGTACTTC. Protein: CASSPNPEASGKETQYF.

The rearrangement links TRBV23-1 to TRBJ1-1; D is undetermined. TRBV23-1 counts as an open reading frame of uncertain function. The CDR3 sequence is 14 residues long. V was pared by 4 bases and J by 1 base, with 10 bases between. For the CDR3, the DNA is TGCGCCAGCAGTCGAAGGACCCAGAACACTGAAGCTTTCTTT. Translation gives CASSRRTQNTEAFF.

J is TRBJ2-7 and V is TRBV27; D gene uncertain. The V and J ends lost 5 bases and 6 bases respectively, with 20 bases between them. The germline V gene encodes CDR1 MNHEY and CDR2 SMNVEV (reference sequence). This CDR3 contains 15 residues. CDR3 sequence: CASSPPRSHAREQYF. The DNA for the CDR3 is TGTGCCAGCAGTCCCCCTAGAAGCCACGCGCGCGAGCAGTACTTC.

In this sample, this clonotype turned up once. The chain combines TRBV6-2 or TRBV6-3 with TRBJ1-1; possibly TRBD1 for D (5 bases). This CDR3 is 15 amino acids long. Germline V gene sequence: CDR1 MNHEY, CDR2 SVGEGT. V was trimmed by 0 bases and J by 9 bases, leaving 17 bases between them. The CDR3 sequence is CASSYSPWGRPKAFF. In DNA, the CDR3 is TGTGCCAGCAGTTACTCGCCATGGGGACGGCCGAAAGCTTTCTTT.

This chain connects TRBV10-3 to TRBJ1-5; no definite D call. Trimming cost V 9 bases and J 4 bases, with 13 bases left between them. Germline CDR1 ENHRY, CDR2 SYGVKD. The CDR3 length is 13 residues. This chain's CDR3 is CAISPDTNQPQHF. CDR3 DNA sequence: TGTGCCATTAGCCCCGACACTAATCAGCCCCAGCATTTT.

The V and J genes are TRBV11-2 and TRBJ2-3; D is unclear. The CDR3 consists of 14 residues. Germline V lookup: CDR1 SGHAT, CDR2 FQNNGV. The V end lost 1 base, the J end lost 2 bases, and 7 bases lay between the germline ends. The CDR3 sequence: CASSLGVSTDTQYF. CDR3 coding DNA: TGTGCCAGCAGCTTAGGAGTATCCACAGATACGCAGTATTTT.

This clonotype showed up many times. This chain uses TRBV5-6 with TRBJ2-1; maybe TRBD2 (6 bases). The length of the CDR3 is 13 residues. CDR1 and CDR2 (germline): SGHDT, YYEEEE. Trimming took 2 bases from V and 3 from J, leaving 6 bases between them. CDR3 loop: CASSFGGYNEQFF. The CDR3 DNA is TGTGCCAGCAGCTTCGGGGGCTACAATGAGCAGTTCTTC.

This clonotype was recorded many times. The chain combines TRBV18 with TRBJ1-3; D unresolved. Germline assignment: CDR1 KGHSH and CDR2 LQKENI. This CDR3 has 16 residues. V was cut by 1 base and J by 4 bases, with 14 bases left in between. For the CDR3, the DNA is TGTGCCAGCTCACCACAGCCGGTCGGAGTAGGAAACACCATATATTTT. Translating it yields CASSPQPVGVGNTIYF. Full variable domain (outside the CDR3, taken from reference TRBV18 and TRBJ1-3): NAGVMQNPRHLVRRRGQEARLRCSPMKGHSHVYWYRQLPEEGLKFMVYLQKENIIDESGMPKERFSAEFPKEGPSILRIQQVVRGDSAAYFCASSPQPVGVGNTIYFGEGSWLTVV.

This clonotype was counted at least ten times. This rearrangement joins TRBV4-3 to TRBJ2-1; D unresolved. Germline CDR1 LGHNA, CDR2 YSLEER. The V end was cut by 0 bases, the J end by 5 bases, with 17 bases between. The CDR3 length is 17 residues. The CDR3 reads CASSQDLDFGYHNEQFF. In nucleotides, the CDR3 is TGCGCCAGCAGCCAAGATCTGGATTTCGGCTACCACAATGAGCAGTTCTTC.

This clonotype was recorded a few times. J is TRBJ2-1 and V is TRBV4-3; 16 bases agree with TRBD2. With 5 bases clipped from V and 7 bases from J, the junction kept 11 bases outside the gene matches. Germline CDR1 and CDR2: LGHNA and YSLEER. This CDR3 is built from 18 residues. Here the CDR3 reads CASSGGTSGRAGYNEQFF. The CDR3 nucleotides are TGCGCCAGCAGCGGGGGGACTAGCGGGAGGGCCGGGTATAATGAGCAGTTCTTC.

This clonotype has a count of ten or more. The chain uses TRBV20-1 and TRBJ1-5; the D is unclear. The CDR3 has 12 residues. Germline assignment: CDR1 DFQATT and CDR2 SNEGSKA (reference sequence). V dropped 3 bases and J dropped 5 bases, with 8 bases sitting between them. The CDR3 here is CSAREGYQPQHF. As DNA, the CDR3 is TGCAGTGCTAGGGAAGGGTATCAGCCCCAGCATTTT.

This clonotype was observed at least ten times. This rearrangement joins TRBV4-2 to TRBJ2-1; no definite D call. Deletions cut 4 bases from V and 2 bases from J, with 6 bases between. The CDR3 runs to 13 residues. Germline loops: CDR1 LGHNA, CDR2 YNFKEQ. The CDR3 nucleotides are TGTGCCAGCAGCCTCAATCCCTACAATGAGCAGTTCTTC. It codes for CASSLNPYNEQFF.

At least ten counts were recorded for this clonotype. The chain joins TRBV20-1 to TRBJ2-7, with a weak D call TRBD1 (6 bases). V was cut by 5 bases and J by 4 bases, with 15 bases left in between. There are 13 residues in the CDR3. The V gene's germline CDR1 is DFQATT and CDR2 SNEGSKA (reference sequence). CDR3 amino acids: CSAGARGGYEQYF. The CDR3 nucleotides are TGCAGTGCTGGGGCCAGGGGCGGTTACGAGCAGTACTTC.

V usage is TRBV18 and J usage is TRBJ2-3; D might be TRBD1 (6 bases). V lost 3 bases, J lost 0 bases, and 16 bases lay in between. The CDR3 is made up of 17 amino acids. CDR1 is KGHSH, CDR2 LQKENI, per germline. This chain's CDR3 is CASSPGQYLLSTDTQYF. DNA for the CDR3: TGTGCCAGCTCACCCGGACAGTATTTACTTAGCACAGATACGCAGTATTTT.

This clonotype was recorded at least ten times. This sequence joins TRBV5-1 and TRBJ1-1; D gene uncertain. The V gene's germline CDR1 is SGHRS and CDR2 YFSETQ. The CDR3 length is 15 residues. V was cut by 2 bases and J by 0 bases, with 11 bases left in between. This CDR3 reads CASSFQSPMNTEAFF. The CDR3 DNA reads TGCGCCAGCAGCTTTCAGTCTCCCATGAACACTGAAGCTTTCTTT. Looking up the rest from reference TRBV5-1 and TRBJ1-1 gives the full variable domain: KAGVTQTPRYLIKTRGQQVTLSCSPISGHRSVSWYQQTPGQGLQFLFEYFSETQRNKGNFPGRFSGRQFSNSRSEMNVSTLELGDSALYLCASSFQSPMNTEAFFGQGTRLTVV.

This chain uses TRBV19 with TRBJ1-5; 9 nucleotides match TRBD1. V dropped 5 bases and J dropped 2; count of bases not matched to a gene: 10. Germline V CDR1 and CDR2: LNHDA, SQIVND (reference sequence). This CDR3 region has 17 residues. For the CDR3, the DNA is TGTGCCAGTAGTCCTCGGGACAGGGTCTCCGGCAATCAGCCCCAGCATTTT. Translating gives CASSPRDRVSGNQPQHF. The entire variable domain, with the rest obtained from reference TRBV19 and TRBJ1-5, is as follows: DGGITQSPKYLFRKEGQNVTLSCEQNLNHDAMYWYRQDPGQGLRLIYYSQIVNDFQKGDIAEGYSVSREKKESFPLTVTSAQKNPTAFYLCASSPRDRVSGNQPQHFGDGTRLSIL.

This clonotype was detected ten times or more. The CDR3 DNA follows: TGTGCCAGCAGCCCCCGGGACTCAACATCCTACGAGCAGTACTTC. Encoded protein: CASSPRDSTSYEQYF. The rearrangement joins TRBV6-2 or TRBV6-3 to TRBJ2-7, with D possibly matching TRBD2 (6 bases). Trimming removed 6 bases from V and 1 base from J, with 16 bases in between. The CDR3 loop spans 15 amino acids. Germline loops: CDR1 MNHEY, CDR2 SVGEGT.

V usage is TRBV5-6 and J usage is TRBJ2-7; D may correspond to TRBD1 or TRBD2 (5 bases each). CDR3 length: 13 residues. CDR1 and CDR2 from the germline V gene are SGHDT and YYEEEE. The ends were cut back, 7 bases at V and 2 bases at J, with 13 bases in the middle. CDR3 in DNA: TGTGCCAGCGGCGCCGGGACGCCCTACGAGCAGTACTTC. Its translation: CASGAGTPYEQYF.

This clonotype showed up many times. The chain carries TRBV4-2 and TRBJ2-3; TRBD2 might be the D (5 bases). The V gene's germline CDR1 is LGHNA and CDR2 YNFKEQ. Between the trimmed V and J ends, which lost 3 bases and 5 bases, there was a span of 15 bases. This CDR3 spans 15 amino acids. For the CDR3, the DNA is TGTGCCAGCAGCCACCGGGAAGGAAAAGAAGATACGCAGTATTTT. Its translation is CASSHREGKEDTQYF.

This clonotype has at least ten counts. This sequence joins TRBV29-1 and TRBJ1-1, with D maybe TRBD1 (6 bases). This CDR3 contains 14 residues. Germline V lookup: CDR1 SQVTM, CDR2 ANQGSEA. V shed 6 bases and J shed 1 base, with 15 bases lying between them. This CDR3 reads CSVAPGAQNTEAFF. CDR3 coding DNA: TGCAGCGTCGCTCCAGGGGCACAGAACACTGAAGCTTTCTTT.

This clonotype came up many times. CDR3 nucleotide sequence: TGTGCCAGCTCACCGGTCATGGACCCGAGCTCTGGAAACACCATATATTTT. The encoded protein is CASSPVMDPSSGNTIYF. This sequence joins TRBV18 and TRBJ1-3; D unresolved. There are 17 residues in the CDR3. Per germline, CDR1 KGHSH and CDR2 LQKENI. Trimming shortened V by 3 bases and J by 0 bases, and 15 bases separated the two germline ends.

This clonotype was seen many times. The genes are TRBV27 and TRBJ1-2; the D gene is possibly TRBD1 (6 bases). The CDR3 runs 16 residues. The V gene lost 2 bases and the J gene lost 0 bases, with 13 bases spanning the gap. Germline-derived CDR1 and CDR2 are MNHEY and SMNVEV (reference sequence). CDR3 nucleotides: TGTGCCAGCAGTTTAATGGGGGCGCCCACTAACTATGGCTACACCTTC. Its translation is CASSLMGAPTNYGYTF.

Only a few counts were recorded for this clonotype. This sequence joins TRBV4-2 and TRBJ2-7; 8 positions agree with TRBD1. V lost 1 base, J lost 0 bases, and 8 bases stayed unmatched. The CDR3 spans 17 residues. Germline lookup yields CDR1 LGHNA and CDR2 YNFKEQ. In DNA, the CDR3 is TGTGCCAGCAGCCAAGGGACGGGACAGGACAGCTCCTACGAGCAGTACTTC. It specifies CASSQGTGQDSSYEQYF.

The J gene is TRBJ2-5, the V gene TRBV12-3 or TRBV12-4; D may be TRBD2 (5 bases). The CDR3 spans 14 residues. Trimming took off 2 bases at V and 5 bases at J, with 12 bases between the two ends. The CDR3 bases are TGTGCCAGCAGTTTACGAGGGAGAGTGGAGACCCAGTACTTC. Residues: CASSLRGRVETQYF.

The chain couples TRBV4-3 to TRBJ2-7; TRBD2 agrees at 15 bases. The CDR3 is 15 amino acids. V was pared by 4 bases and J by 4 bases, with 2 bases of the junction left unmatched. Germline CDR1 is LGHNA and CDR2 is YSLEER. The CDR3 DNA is TGCGCCAGCAGCCTTGGGACTAGCGGGAGGTACGAGCAGTACTTC. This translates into CASSLGTSGRYEQYF.

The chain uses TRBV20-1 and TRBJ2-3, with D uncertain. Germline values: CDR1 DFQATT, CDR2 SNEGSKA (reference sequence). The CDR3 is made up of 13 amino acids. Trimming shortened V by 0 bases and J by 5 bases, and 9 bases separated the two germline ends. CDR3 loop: CSARDFRGDTQYF. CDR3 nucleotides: TGCAGTGCTAGAGATTTTAGAGGAGATACGCAGTATTTT.